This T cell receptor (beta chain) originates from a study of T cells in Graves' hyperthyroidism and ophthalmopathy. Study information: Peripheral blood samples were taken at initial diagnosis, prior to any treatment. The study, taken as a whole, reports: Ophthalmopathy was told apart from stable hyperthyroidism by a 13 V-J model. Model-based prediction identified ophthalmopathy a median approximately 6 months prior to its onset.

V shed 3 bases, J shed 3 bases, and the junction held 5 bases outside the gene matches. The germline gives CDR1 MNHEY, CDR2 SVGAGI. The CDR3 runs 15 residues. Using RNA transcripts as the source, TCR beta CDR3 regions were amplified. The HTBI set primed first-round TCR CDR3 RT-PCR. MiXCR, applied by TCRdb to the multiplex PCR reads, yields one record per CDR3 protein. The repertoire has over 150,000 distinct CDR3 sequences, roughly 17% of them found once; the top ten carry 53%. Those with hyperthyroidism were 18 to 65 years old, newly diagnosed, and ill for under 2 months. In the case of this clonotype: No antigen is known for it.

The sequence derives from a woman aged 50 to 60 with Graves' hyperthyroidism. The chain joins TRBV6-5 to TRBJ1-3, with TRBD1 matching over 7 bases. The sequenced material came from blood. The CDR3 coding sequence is TGTGCCAGCAGTTATCAGGGGGAAATTGGAAACACCATATATTTT. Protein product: CASSYQGEIGNTIYF.